Below, 8 T cell receptor beta chains from the same sample are listed, as sequenced in a study of cytomegalovirus exposure and HLA in healthy donors. TCRdb keeps only in-frame clones here, not all; method: immunoSEQ multiplex PCR. The sample holds approximately 280,000 clones; about 86% are singletons and the top ten take 0.95% to 1.1%. The specimen sequenced was PBMCs. The receptors stem from a woman aged 18-30 years in good health and CMV-seronegative.

The V gene is TRBV7-8, the J gene TRBJ1-1, with 10 bases fitting TRBD1. The germline CDR1 and CDR2 sequences are SGHVS and FQNEAQ. This CDR3 has 15 residues. V trimming: 7 bases; J trimming: 3 bases; junction bases outside the gene matches: 8. The CDR3 coding sequence is TGTGCCAGCACCCCCGGGACAGGGGTACACACTGAAGCTTTCTTT. Protein sequence: CASTPGTGVHTEAFF.

The rearrangement joins TRBV5-1 to TRBJ2-3; weak D call: TRBD1 (6 bases). Trimming shortened V by 0 bases and J by 6 bases, and 11 bases separated the two germline ends. The CDR3 spans 14 residues. The V gene's germline CDR1 is SGHRS and CDR2 YFSETQ. The CDR3 loop reads CASSLGSQGDTQYF. The CDR3 DNA sequence: TGCGCCAGCAGCTTGGGAAGTCAGGGGGATACGCAGTATTTT. Full variable domain (rest looked up from reference TRBV5-1 and TRBJ2-3): KAGVTQTPRYLIKTRGQQVTLSCSPISGHRSVSWYQQTPGQGLQFLFEYFSETQRNKGNFPGRFSGRQFSNSRSEMNVSTLELGDSALYLCASSLGSQGDTQYFGPGTRLTVL.

This chain links TRBV9 with TRBJ2-2; TRBD1 might be the D (6 bases). Between the trimmed V and J ends, which lost 9 bases and 9 bases, there was a span of 18 bases. CDR1 is SGDLS, CDR2 YYNGEE, per germline. The CDR3 totals 13 residues. DNA of the CDR3: TGTGCCACCAGTTGGGGGCCCGACAGGGAGCTGTTTTTT. Its protein is CATSWGPDRELFF.

The chain couples TRBV6-5 to TRBJ2-7; no clear D gene. There are 15 residues in the CDR3. Germline CDR1 and CDR2: MNHEY and SVGAGI. V shed 6 bases and J shed 0 bases, with 15 bases lying between them. The CDR3 DNA sequence: TGTGCCAGCAGGCCGCGATTCGACAACTCCTACGAGCAGTACTTC. Translated, it gives CASRPRFDNSYEQYF.

This clone was seen once. This chain links TRBV5-1 with TRBJ2-5; 9 nucleotides agree with TRBD1. The CDR3 covers 14 residues. In germline, CDR1 is SGHRS, CDR2 YFSETQ. With V trimmed by 4 bases and J by 2 bases, 3 bases remained unmatched. CDR3: CASSLQGAQETQYF. The CDR3 DNA follows: TGCGCCAGCAGCCTACAGGGGGCGCAAGAGACCCAGTACTTC.

This chain uses TRBV29-1 with TRBJ2-7, with D maybe TRBD2 (5 bases). The CDR3 has 13 amino acids. CDR1 and CDR2 from the germline V gene are SQVTM and ANQGSEA. V lost 3 bases and J 2 bases, leaving 11 bases between the germline ends. CDR3 DNA: TGCAGCGTTGAGGCGGGTGATACCTACGAGCAGTACTTC. Its protein is CSVEAGDTYEQYF.

The chain has TRBV6-4 and TRBJ2-2; possible D gene TRBD2, 5 bases. Trimming left V 3 bases short and J 3 bases short, with 11 bases between. This CDR3 is 15 amino acids long. CDR1 MRHNA and CDR2 SNTAGT come from the germline V gene. The CDR3 loop reads CASSERADYTGELFF. The CDR3 bases are TGTGCCAGCAGTGAGCGGGCAGACTACACCGGGGAGCTGTTTTTT.

This clone was counted between two and nine times. The chain links TRBV28 to TRBJ1-1; 7 positions agree with TRBD1. V dropped 2 bases and J dropped 3; count of bases not matched to a gene: 3. The germline V gene has CDR1 MDHEN and CDR2 SYDVKM. The CDR3 contains 14 residues. CDR3 in DNA: TGTGCCAGCAGTTTAGGGACAGATTACACTGAAGCTTTCTTT. Translating it yields CASSLGTDYTEAFF.